What follows is one TCR beta chain and its context. The data were obtained in a study of CD8 T cells in Susac syndrome. Study in general: Treatment status at blood draw for the Susac syndrome patients was therapy-naive, corticosteroids, or intravenous immunoglobulin alone.

FACS was used to enrich TEMRA cells, whereas the CD8+ and CD4+ T cells were obtained by negative isolation. RNA amounts of about 0.45 to 1 ug underwent reverse transcription with random hexamers. Amplification of TCR beta CDR3 by immunoSEQ multiplex PCR spanned 54 Vbeta and 13 Jbeta. TCRdb reprocessed the immunoSEQ multiplex PCR reads via MiXCR and lists one record per CDR3 protein. The sample shows 200,000 to 250,000 distinct CDR3 sequences, 94% of them seen only once. The specimen was CD4+ T cells from PBMCs. This clonotype was sampled from a human donor with Susac syndrome.

The CDR3 sequence is CASSQDSSTEAFF. In DNA form, the CDR3 reads TGTGCCAGCAGCCAGGATAGTAGCACTGAAGCTTTCTTT. The J gene is TRBJ1-1, the V gene TRBV3-1; D unresolved. The ends were cut back, 3 bases at V and 4 bases at J, with 9 bases in the middle. The CDR3 runs 13 residues. Germline V gene sequence: CDR1 LGHDT, CDR2 YNNKEL (reference sequence).